A single sample is the source of the 14 T cell receptor beta chains below, sequenced in a study of cytomegalovirus exposure and HLA in healthy donors. Primers for the PCR totalled 60 Vbeta and 13 Jbeta. Method: immunoSEQ multiplex PCR; TCRdb's copy keeps in-frame clones and lacks some. The sample records some 200,000 clones, approximately 85% being singletons. Source material: PBMCs. These receptors all stem from a girl aged 5-17 years in good health and CMV-seropositive.

Remarks on this clone: A much larger clone differs from this one at a single base, so this may be a read error. CDR3 protein: CASSWDRSYEQYF. The CDR3 DNA reads TGTGCCAGCAGCTGGGACAGATCCTACGAGCAGTACTTC. The chain employs TRBV6-5 and TRBJ2-7; TRBD1 agrees at 7 bases. This CDR3 has 13 residues. The V and J ends lost 6 bases and 1 base, in that order; junction bases with no gene match: 3. CDR1 is MNHEY, CDR2 SVGAGI, per germline.

The genes are TRBV6-5 and TRBJ2-7; 10 positions agree with TRBD2. J was trimmed by 6 bases and V by 6 bases; bases with no gene match: 8. Looked up from germline, CDR1 is MNHEY and CDR2 is SVGAGI. The CDR3 has 14 amino acids. The CDR3 DNA reads TGTGCCAGCAGGTCAGCGGGGGGGCTGGGCGAGCAGTACTTC. Translation gives CASRSAGGLGEQYF.

The CDR3 loop is CASSQTSGGGYEQYF. In DNA form, the CDR3 reads TGTGCCAGCAGCCAAACCAGCGGGGGGGGGTACGAGCAGTACTTC. This sequence joins TRBV4-2 and TRBJ2-7, with 10 positions matching TRBD2. J lost 4 bases, V lost 2 bases, and 5 bases had no gene match. The CDR3 is 15 residues long. In germline, CDR1 is LGHNA, CDR2 YNFKEQ.

V gene TRBV10-2 combines with J gene TRBJ2-3, with D perhaps matching TRBD1 (6 bases). Germline V lookup: CDR1 WSHSY, CDR2 SAAADI. The CDR3 is made up of 15 amino acids. Trimming took off 6 bases at V and 0 bases at J, with 13 bases between the two ends. CDR3 sequence reads: CASSQQGSSTDTQYF. The CDR3 DNA sequence: TGCGCCAGCAGCCAACAGGGTTCTAGCACAGATACGCAGTATTTT.

The V call is TRBV19, the J call TRBJ1-3; D gene unclear. The germline V gene encodes CDR1 LNHDA and CDR2 SQIVND (reference sequence). Trimming shortened V by 3 bases and J by 3 bases, and 3 bases separated the two germline ends. This CDR3 has 12 residues. The CDR3 coding sequence is TGTGCCAGTAGTATCGGTGGAAACACCATATATTTT. This codes for CASSIGGNTIYF.

There are a few counts of this clone. The J gene is TRBJ2-6, the V gene TRBV4-1, with D possibly TRBD1 on 6 matching bases. CDR3 size: 16 residues. Germline lookup yields CDR1 MGHRA and CDR2 YSYEKL. Trimming removed 3 bases from V and 1 base from J, with 10 bases in between. In nucleotides, the CDR3 is TGCGCCAGCAGCCACCGAGGACAGTCTGGGGCCAACGTCCTGACTTTC. Translating it yields CASSHRGQSGANVLTF.

The J gene is TRBJ1-1, the V gene TRBV7-2; no reliable D call. Trimming shortened V by 5 bases and J by 0 bases, and 7 bases separated the two germline ends. This CDR3 is built from 13 residues. Germline assignment: CDR1 SGHTA and CDR2 FQGNSA. CDR3 sequence reads: CASSDGMNTEAFF. For the CDR3, the DNA is TGTGCCAGCAGCGACGGGATGAACACTGAAGCTTTCTTT.

V usage is TRBV7-8 and J usage is TRBJ2-3; 10 bases match TRBD2. Germline assignment: CDR1 SGHVS and CDR2 FQNEAQ. The trim removed 2 bases at V and 6 bases at J, leaving 5 bases unmatched. The CDR3 contains 15 residues. The CDR3 DNA reads TGTGCCAGCAGCTTACTAGCGGGGGCTAGGGATACGCAGTATTTT. Its protein is CASSLLAGARDTQYF. The variable domain in full, with the rest retrieved from reference TRBV7-8 and TRBJ2-3, is GAGVSQSPRYKVAKRGQDVALRCDPISGHVSLFWYQQALGQGPEFLTYFQNEAQLDKSGLPSDRFFAERPEGSVSTLKIQRTQQEDSAVYLCASSLLAGARDTQYFGPGTRLTVL.

The V call is TRBV29-1, the J call TRBJ2-3, with a tentative D call TRBD2 (5 bases). The CDR3 spans 13 residues. V lost 8 bases to trimming and J lost 2 bases, with 14 bases between them. Germline V CDR1 and CDR2: SQVTM, ANQGSEA. Here the CDR3 reads CSSPAEHTDTQYF. DNA of the CDR3: TGCAGCTCCCCAGCGGAACACACAGATACGCAGTATTTT.

In this sample, this clone turned up a few times. The chain employs TRBV4-3 and TRBJ2-7; 12 nucleotides agree with TRBD2. CDR1 and CDR2 from the germline V gene are LGHNA and YSLEER. The V and J ends lost 1 base and 4 bases, in that order; junction bases with no gene match: 5. The CDR3 is made up of 16 amino acids. CDR3 amino acids: CASSQGPLAGGYEQYF. The CDR3 bases are TGCGCCAGCAGCCAAGGTCCCCTAGCGGGGGGGTACGAGCAGTACTTC.

The CDR3 nucleotides are TGCGCCAGCAGCCAAAAACTAGCGGGGGGCGTAGATGAGCAGTTCTTC. Amino acid sequence: CASSQKLAGGVDEQFF. The chain links TRBV4-3 to TRBJ2-1; 12 bases are a match to TRBD2. Trimming at V came to 2 bases and at J to 8 bases, leaving 7 bases not matched to a gene. The CDR3 is 16 residues long. Germline loops: CDR1 LGHNA, CDR2 YSLEER.

The V and J genes are TRBV30 and TRBJ1-1; unclear D gene. V lost 1 base and J 0 bases, leaving 9 bases between the germline ends. The CDR3 is 14 residues long. CDR1 and CDR2 from the germline V gene are GTSNPN and SVGIG (reference sequence). CDR3 amino acids: CAWSAGGMNTEAFF. The DNA of the CDR3 is TGTGCCTGGAGTGCCGGCGGAATGAACACTGAAGCTTTCTTT.

The V gene is TRBV7-9, the J gene TRBJ2-1; 14 bases match TRBD2. CDR3 length equals 17 residues. V gave up 4 bases and J gave up 6 bases; unmatched junction bases: 8. Germline V CDR1 and CDR2: SEHNR, FQNEAQ (reference sequence). Written as DNA, the CDR3 is TGTGCCAGCAGCTCCACTTGGACTAGCGGGGGGATCAATGAGCAGTTCTTC. Its translation: CASSSTWTSGGINEQFF.

V is TRBV4-3 and J is TRBJ2-7, with TRBD1 identical over 11 bases. The CDR3 extends over 14 amino acids. Germline lookup yields CDR1 LGHNA and CDR2 YSLEER. V shed 4 bases, J shed 4 bases, and the junction held 3 bases outside the gene matches. CDR3 residues: CASSPDRGRYEQYF. As DNA, the CDR3 is TGCGCCAGCAGCCCGGACAGGGGGCGATACGAGCAGTACTTC.